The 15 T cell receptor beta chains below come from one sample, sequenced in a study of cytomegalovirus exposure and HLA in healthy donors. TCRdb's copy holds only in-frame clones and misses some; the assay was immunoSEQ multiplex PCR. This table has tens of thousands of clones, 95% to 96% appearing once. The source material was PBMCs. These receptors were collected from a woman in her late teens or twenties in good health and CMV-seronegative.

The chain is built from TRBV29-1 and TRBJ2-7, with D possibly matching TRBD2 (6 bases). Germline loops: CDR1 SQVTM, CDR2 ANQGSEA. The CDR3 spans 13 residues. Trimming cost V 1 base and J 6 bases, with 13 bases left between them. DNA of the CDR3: TGCAGCGTTGAAGTAGGCGGAGGGTCCGAGCAGTACTTC. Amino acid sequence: CSVEVGGGSEQYF.

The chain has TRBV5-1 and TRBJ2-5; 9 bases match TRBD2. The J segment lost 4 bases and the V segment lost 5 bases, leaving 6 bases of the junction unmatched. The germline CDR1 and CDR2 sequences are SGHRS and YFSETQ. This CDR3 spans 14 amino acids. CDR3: CASRLAGDGETQYF. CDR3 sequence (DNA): TGCGCCAGCAGGTTAGCGGGAGACGGAGAGACCCAGTACTTC.

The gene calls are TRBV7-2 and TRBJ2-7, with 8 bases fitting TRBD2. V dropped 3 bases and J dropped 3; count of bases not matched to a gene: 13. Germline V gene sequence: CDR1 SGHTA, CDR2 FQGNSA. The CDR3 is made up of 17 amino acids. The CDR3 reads CASSFIAAQREHYEQYF. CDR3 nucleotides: TGTGCCAGCAGCTTTATCGCTGCTCAGCGGGAGCACTACGAGCAGTACTTC.

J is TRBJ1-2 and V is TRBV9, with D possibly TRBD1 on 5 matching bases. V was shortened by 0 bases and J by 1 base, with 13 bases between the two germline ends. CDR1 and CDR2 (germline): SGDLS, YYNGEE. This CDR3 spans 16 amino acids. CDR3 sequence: CASSVGGQGDNYGYTF. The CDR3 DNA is TGTGCCAGCAGCGTAGGGGGTCAGGGTGATAACTATGGCTACACCTTC.

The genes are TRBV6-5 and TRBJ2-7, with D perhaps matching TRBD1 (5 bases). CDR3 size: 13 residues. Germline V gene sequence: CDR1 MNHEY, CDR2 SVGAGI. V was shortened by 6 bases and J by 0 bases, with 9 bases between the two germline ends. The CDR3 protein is CASSPDTSYEQYF. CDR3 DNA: TGTGCCAGCAGCCCGGACACCTCCTACGAGCAGTACTTC.

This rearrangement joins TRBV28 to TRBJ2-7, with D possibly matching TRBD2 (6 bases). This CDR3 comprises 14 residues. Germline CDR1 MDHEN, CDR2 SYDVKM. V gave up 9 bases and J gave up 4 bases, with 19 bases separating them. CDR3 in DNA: TGTGCCAGTACTATGGGGGGATGGAATTACGAGCAGTACTTC. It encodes CASTMGGWNYEQYF. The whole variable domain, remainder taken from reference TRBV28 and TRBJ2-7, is DVKVTQSSRYLVKRTGEKVFLECVQDMDHENMFWYRQDPGLGLRLIYFSYDVKMKEKGDIPEGYSVSREKKERFSLILESASTNQTSMYLCASTMGGWNYEQYFGPGTRLTVT.

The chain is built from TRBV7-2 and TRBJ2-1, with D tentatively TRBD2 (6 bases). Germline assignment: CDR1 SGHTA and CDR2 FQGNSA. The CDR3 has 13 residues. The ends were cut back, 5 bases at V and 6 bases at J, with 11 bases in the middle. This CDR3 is CASSQRAGNEQFF. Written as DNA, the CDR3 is TGTGCCAGCAGCCAGCGGGCCGGCAATGAGCAGTTCTTC.

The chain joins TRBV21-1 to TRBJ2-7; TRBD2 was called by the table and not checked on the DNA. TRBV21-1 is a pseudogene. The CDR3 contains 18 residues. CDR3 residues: CASSKLRWEGLLSNEQYF. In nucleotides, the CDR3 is TGTGCCAGCAGCAAATTAAGATGGGAGGGCTTGTTGAGTAACGAGCAGTACTTC.

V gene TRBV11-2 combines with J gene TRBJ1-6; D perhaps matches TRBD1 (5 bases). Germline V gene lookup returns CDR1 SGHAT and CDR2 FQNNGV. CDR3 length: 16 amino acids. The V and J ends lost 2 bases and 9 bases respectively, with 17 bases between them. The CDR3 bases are TGTGCCAGCAGCTTAAGGTTAGGGGCGCCGGGTTCACCCCTCCACTTT. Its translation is CASSLRLGAPGSPLHF.

The CDR3 coding sequence is TGTGCCAGTTCGCCCTGGACAGGGGTCGAGCAGTACTTC. It specifies CASSPWTGVEQYF. The V and J genes are TRBV19 and TRBJ2-7, with 9 bases lining up with TRBD1. CDR1 is LNHDA and CDR2 is SQIVND in the germline V gene (reference sequence). The CDR3 has 13 residues. The V gene end was trimmed by 8 bases and the J gene end by 6 bases; junction bases not matched to a gene: 8.

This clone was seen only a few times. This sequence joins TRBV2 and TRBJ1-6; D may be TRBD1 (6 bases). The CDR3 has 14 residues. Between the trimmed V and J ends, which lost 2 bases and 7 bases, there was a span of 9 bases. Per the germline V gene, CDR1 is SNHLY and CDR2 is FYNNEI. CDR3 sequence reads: CASSESRGNSPLHF. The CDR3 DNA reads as TGTGCCAGCAGTGAATCGAGGGGGAATTCACCCCTCCACTTT.

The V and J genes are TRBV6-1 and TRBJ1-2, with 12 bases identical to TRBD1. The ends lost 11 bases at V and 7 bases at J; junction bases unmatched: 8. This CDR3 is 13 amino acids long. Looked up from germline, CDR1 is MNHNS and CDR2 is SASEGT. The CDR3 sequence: CAFRDRGQVGYTF. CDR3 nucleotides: TGTGCCTTCCGGGACAGGGGGCAAGTTGGCTACACCTTC.

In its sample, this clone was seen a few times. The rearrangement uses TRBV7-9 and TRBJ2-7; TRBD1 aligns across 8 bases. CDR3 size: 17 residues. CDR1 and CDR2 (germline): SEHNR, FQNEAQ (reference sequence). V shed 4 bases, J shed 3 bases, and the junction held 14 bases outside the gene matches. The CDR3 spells CASSSSYGPGQVYEQYF. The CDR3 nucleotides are TGTGCCAGCAGCTCCAGTTACGGTCCGGGACAGGTCTACGAGCAGTACTTC.

CDR3: CASSVESGRPNYEQYF. The CDR3 nucleotides read TGTGCCAGCAGCGTAGAGAGCGGGAGGCCTAACTACGAGCAGTACTTC. The chain uses TRBV9 and TRBJ2-7, with 9 bases matching TRBD2. The V gene's germline CDR1 is SGDLS and CDR2 YYNGEE. The CDR3 is 16 amino acids. V dropped 0 bases and J dropped 3; count of bases not matched to a gene: 7.

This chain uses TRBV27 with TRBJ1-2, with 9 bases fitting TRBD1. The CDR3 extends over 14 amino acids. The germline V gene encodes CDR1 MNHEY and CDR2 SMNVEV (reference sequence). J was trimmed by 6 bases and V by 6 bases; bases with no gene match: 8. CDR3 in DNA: TGTGCCAGCAGGCCCTGGACAGGGGCCAATGGCTACACCTTC. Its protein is CASRPWTGANGYTF.